This TCR beta chain is from a study of Ad26.COV2.S vaccination and SARS-CoV-2 variants. About the research overall: Ad26.COV2.S was injected intramuscularly once or twice, 56 days apart.

Comments on this clone: The antigen is not known.

The study's findings and limits: The analyses of TCR breadth and depth may have understated the size of total T cell responses. Similar non-spike TCR breadth was observed in recipients of vaccine and of placebo.

As for treatment: about 20 received Ad26.COV2.S at low or high dose, single or two shots; five or six received placebo; per-sample allocation not given. Vaccine and placebo recipients were sampled on day 63 after the first injection. What was given as vaccine was an Ad26 vector encoding Wuhan-strain SARS-CoV-2 spike. The repertoire was sequenced with immunoSEQ multiplex PCR; TCRdb's copy has only in-frame clones and lacks some. The sample lists roughly 500,000 clones; 75% to 90% were seen once. CDR3 length equals 17 residues. V lost 6 bases, J lost 4 bases, and 9 bases stayed unmatched. The germline gives CDR1 LNHDA, CDR2 SQIVND (reference sequence).

V and J are TRBV19 and TRBJ2-2; 12 bases fit TRBD2. This material consisted of peripheral blood, taken in a trial of Ad26.COV2.S vaccine versus placebo. The TCR sequence derives from a person aged 18-65 years who received the Ad26.COV2.S COVID-19 vaccine or a placebo. CDR3 sequence reads: CASRFQLAGGRTGELFF. DNA for the CDR3: TGTGCCAGTAGATTCCAACTAGCGGGAGGCCGCACCGGGGAGCTGTTTTTT. Variable domain in full (rest from reference TRBV19 and TRBJ2-2): DGGITQSPKYLFRKEGQNVTLSCEQNLNHDAMYWYRQDPGQGLRLIYYSQIVNDFQKGDIAEGYSVSREKKESFPLTVTSAQKNPTAFYLCASRFQLAGGRTGELFFGEGSRLTVL.